This TCR beta chain was found in a study of T cells in localized non-small cell lung cancer. Study results and caveats: In adjacent lung, a median roughly 58 of the top 100 tumor clones were found. Heterogeneity stays possible, as sequencing covered only one tumor region.

CDR3 length: 17 amino acids. Germline-derived CDR1 and CDR2 are MNHEY and SMNVEV (reference sequence). The V end was cut by 0 bases, the J end by 4 bases, with 16 bases between. Assay: immunoSEQ multiplex PCR; the TCRdb copy retains only in-frame clones and omits some. The sample includes about 34,000 clones, 78% of them seen just once. In regard to this clone: The antigen is unknown.

The chain employs TRBV27 and TRBJ2-1, with D perhaps given as TRBD1 or TRBD2 (7 bases each). The sample was peripheral blood, taken before any cancer treatment. The clonotype was recovered from an older male donor with stage II squamous cell lung carcinoma. CDR3 sequence reads: CASSLSWTGGGYNEQFF. The CDR3 DNA is TGTGCCAGCAGTTTATCTTGGACAGGCGGGGGTTACAATGAGCAGTTCTTC.